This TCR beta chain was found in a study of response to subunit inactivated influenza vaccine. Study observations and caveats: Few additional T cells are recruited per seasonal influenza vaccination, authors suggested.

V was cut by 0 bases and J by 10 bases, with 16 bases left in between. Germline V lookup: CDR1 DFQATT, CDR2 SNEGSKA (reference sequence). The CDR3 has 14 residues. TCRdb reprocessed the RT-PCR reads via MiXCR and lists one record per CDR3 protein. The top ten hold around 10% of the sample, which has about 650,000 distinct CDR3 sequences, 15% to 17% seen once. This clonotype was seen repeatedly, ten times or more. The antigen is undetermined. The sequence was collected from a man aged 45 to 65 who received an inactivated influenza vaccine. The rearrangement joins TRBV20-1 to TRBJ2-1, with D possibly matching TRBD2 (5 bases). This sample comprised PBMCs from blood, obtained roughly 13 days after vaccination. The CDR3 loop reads CSARDPASKVEQFF. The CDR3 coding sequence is TGCAGTGCTAGAGATCCGGCTAGCAAGGTGGAGCAGTTCTTC.